Presented here are 31 T cell receptor beta chains from one specimen sequenced in a study of T cell responses to AZD1222 COVID-19 vaccine. Clones were sequenced by immunoSEQ multiplex PCR, and TCRdb holds only the in-frame ones, with some missing. The data hold about 140,000 clones, with about 91% observed a single time. The sample was peripheral blood, taken 28 days after the second AZD1222 dose. These receptors all come from an adult who received the AZD1222 COVID-19 vaccine.

The chain combines TRBV7-8 with TRBJ1-2; D ambiguous. This CDR3 spans 13 amino acids. Deletions cut 1 base from V and 5 bases from J, with 8 bases between. Germline CDR1 SGHVS, CDR2 FQNEAQ. As DNA, the CDR3 is TGTGCCAGCAGCTTAGGGCCGAGATATGGCTACACCTTC. This translates into CASSLGPRYGYTF.

The CDR3 reads CAWSTGRIYYEQYV. For the CDR3, the DNA is TGTGCCTGGAGTACCGGGCGGATATACTACGAGCAGTACGTC. J is TRBJ2-7 and V is TRBV30; D ambiguous. Germline V gene lookup returns CDR1 GTSNPN and CDR2 SVGIG (reference sequence). V was clipped by 2 bases and J by 3 bases, with 14 bases between them. This CDR3 region has 14 residues.

The chain is built from TRBV6-5 and TRBJ1-2; D ambiguous. Germline V gene sequence: CDR1 MNHEY, CDR2 SVGAGI. CDR3 length: 15 amino acids. The V end was cut by 2 bases, the J end by 6 bases, with 16 bases between. CDR3: CASSYRAHPRDGYTF. CDR3 bases: TGTGCCAGCAGTTACAGGGCCCATCCACGCGATGGCTACACCTTC.

This clone was recorded only once. The chain is built from TRBV29-1 and TRBJ1-1; no clear D. The CDR3 length is 13 residues. V shed 4 bases and J shed 3 bases, with 12 bases lying between them. Per germline, CDR1 SQVTM and CDR2 ANQGSEA. CDR3 residues: CSVVGWGDTEAFF. The CDR3 DNA reads as TGCAGCGTTGTCGGTTGGGGAGACACTGAAGCTTTCTTT. Together with reference TRBV29-1 and TRBJ1-1, the CDR3 gives the full variable domain: SAVISQKPSRDICQRGTSLTIQCQVDSQVTMMFWYRQQPGQSLTLIATANQGSEATYESGFVIDKFPISRPNLTFSTLTVSNMSPEDSSIYLCSVVGWGDTEAFFGQGTRLTVV.

The chain combines TRBV28 with TRBJ1-2, with no clear D. V was trimmed by 2 bases and J by 5 bases, leaving 6 bases between them. The CDR3 is made up of 12 amino acids. Germline CDR1 reads MDHEN; CDR2 reads SYDVKM. The CDR3 DNA reads TGTGCCAGCAGTTTAGGGGATTATGGCTACACCTTC. Translating gives CASSLGDYGYTF.

This rearrangement joins TRBV5-1 to TRBJ1-1; the D is unclear. This CDR3 comprises 12 residues. CDR1 and CDR2 from the germline V gene are SGHRS and YFSETQ. Trimming took off 4 bases at V and 4 bases at J, with 8 bases between the two ends. The CDR3 coding sequence is TGCGCCAGCAGCCCCGAGGGCACTGAAGCTTTCTTT. Its protein is CASSPEGTEAFF.

The chain joins TRBV4-1 to TRBJ1-2; perhaps TRBD1 as D (5 bases). Germline CDR1 is MGHRA and CDR2 is YSYEKL. CDR3 length: 16 amino acids. The V and J ends lost 0 bases and 3 bases respectively, with 14 bases between them. The CDR3 spells CASSQESGRGDYGYTF. CDR3 sequence (DNA): TGCGCCAGCAGCCAAGAATCAGGGAGGGGTGACTATGGCTACACCTTC.

The chain links TRBV5-1 to TRBJ2-5, with D perhaps matching TRBD1 (6 bases). V was trimmed by 0 bases and J by 3 bases, leaving 12 bases between them. This CDR3 has 15 residues. CDR1 and CDR2 (germline): SGHRS, YFSETQ. The CDR3 sequence: CASSLEGRGKETQYF. In DNA form, the CDR3 reads TGCGCCAGCAGCTTGGAGGGCAGGGGAAAAGAGACCCAGTACTTC.

This chain uses TRBV19 with TRBJ2-7, with 9 bases matching TRBD1. The trim removed 3 bases at V and 6 bases at J, leaving 6 bases unmatched. The CDR3 runs to 14 residues. Germline lookup yields CDR1 LNHDA and CDR2 SQIVND (reference sequence). As DNA, the CDR3 is TGTGCCAGTAGTATGGGACAGGGAGTGCGCGAGCAGTACTTC. It encodes CASSMGQGVREQYF.

The chain has TRBV24-1 and TRBJ2-7, with TRBD1 matching 10 bases. The CDR3 is 17 residues long. The trim removed 8 bases at V and 1 base at J, leaving 13 bases unmatched. Germline-derived CDR1 and CDR2 are KGHDR and SFDVKD. In DNA form, the CDR3 reads TGTGCCACCACCAAGCCGGGACAGGGGCCCGGGTCCTACGAGCAGTACGTC. Its protein product is CATTKPGQGPGSYEQYV.

The CDR3, as DNA: TGTGCCAGCAGTCTCCCTTGGGACTATGGCTACACCTTC. Protein product: CASSLPWDYGYTF. The chain is built from TRBV6-5 and TRBJ1-2; no definite D call. The CDR3 consists of 13 residues. CDR1 is MNHEY, CDR2 SVGAGI, per germline. Trimming shortened V by 5 bases and J by 3 bases, and 10 bases separated the two germline ends.

This clone was counted a single time. The rearrangement links TRBV5-4 to TRBJ2-5; D is uncertain. In germline, CDR1 is SGHNT, CDR2 YYREEE (reference sequence). Trimming removed 2 bases from V and 4 bases from J, with 9 bases in between. The CDR3 covers 13 residues. CDR3 nucleotides: TGTGCCAGCAGCTTAGGCGATGGAGAGACCCAGTACTTC. This sequence encodes CASSLGDGETQYF.

The chain recombines TRBV19 with TRBJ1-1, with D possibly TRBD1 on 5 matching bases. The CDR3 sequence is 16 residues long. V lost 3 bases and J lost 0, with 14 bases in between. CDR1 is LNHDA, CDR2 SQIVND, per germline (reference sequence). The DNA for the CDR3 is TGTGCCAGTAGTATTCTTGCCAGGGAGGTGAACACTGAAGCTTTCTTT. This codes for CASSILAREVNTEAFF.

The sample holds a few counts of this clone. This rearrangement joins TRBV5-1 to TRBJ2-3, with a possible D match to TRBD1 (5 bases). V was clipped by 4 bases and J by 6 bases, with 15 bases between them. Germline lookup yields CDR1 SGHRS and CDR2 YFSETQ. The CDR3 has 14 amino acids. The CDR3 sequence: CASSAGNNGDTQYF. DNA of the CDR3: TGCGCCAGCAGCGCAGGGAACAACGGGGATACGCAGTATTTT.

As DNA, the CDR3 is TGTGCCAGCAGCTTAGCTATCGGGGGAGGGGGCGCGAGCACTGAAGCTTTCTTT. This translates into CASSLAIGGGGASTEAFF. The rearrangement joins TRBV7-2 to TRBJ1-1; 7 positions agree with TRBD1. V was clipped by 0 bases and J by 4 bases; unmatched bases: 14. This CDR3 has 18 residues. The germline gives CDR1 SGHTA, CDR2 FQGNSA.

This clone was detected once. The gene calls are TRBV10-3 and TRBJ1-1; possibly TRBD1 for D (6 bases). The CDR3 loop spans 11 amino acids. The germline V gene has CDR1 ENHRY and CDR2 SYGVKD. The V end was cut by 6 bases, the J end by 10 bases, with 12 bases between. The CDR3 DNA sequence: TGTGCCATCAGCCCAGGGGTAGGAGCTTTCTTT. The encoded protein is CAISPGVGAFF.

The J gene is TRBJ2-7, the V gene TRBV28; 12 bases fit TRBD2. Germline values: CDR1 MDHEN, CDR2 SYDVKM. Trimming took 6 bases from V and 3 from J; bases not matched to a gene: 6. The CDR3 is 15 residues long. The CDR3 DNA reads as TGTGCCAGCAGCCCGCTAGCGGGGGGGATCTACGAGCAGTACGTC. It specifies CASSPLAGGIYEQYV.

The CDR3 DNA reads as TGTGCCATCAGTGAAATCGAGGGCCAGAACACTGAAGCTTTCTTT. Protein: CAISEIEGQNTEAFF. This rearrangement joins TRBV10-3 to TRBJ1-1; D gene ambiguous. The CDR3 has 15 residues. The germline V gene encodes CDR1 ENHRY and CDR2 SYGVKD. V dropped 3 bases and J dropped 1 base, with 12 bases sitting between them.

This rearrangement joins TRBV11-2 to TRBJ1-2; TRBD1 matches at 8 bases. Germline V lookup: CDR1 SGHAT, CDR2 FQNNGV. V shed 3 bases, J shed 6 bases, and the junction held 3 bases outside the gene matches. The CDR3 runs 13 residues. CDR3 DNA sequence: TGTGCCAGCAGCTTCCAGGGGGCGGATGGCTACACCTTC. This translates into CASSFQGADGYTF.

The chain is built from TRBV15 and TRBJ1-1, with no clear D. The CDR3 has 14 residues. The germline CDR1 and CDR2 sequences are LNHNV and YYDKDF (reference sequence). The germline V and J ends were trimmed by 1 base and 1 base, with 7 bases remaining between them. The CDR3 nucleotides read TGTGCCACCAGCAGAGTTAGACAGAACACTGAAGCTTTCTTT. Its translation is CATSRVRQNTEAFF. The variable domain in full, completed from reference TRBV15 and TRBJ1-1, reads DAMVIQNPRYQVTQFGKPVTLSCSQTLNHNVMYWYQQKSSQAPKLLFHYYDKDFNNEADTPDNFQSRRPNTSFCFLDIRSPGLGDTAMYLCATSRVRQNTEAFFGQGTRLTVV.

This rearrangement joins TRBV9 to TRBJ2-2, with D perhaps TRBD2 (5 bases). Trimming shortened V by 0 bases and J by 1 base, and 19 bases separated the two germline ends. CDR1 SGDLS and CDR2 YYNGEE come from the germline V gene. The CDR3 has 19 residues. The CDR3 loop is CASSVDVGVLPRNTGELFF. The CDR3, as DNA: TGTGCCAGCAGCGTAGATGTCGGGGTACTGCCTAGGAACACCGGGGAGCTGTTTTTT.

This clone was recorded once. This rearrangement joins TRBV24-1 to TRBJ1-1; possibly TRBD1 for D (6 bases). Germline values: CDR1 KGHDR, CDR2 SFDVKD. CDR3 size: 14 residues. V shed 1 base and J shed 11 bases, with 16 bases lying between them. DNA of the CDR3: TGTGCCACCAGTGATTTCCCCCAGGGGAGGCATGCTTTCTTT. Protein product: CATSDFPQGRHAFF.

The gene calls are TRBV6-5 and TRBJ1-2; D ambiguous. Looked up from germline, CDR1 is MNHEY and CDR2 is SVGAGI. V was trimmed by 0 bases and J by 11 bases, leaving 16 bases between them. The CDR3 runs 14 residues. The CDR3 nucleotides read TGTGCCAGCAGTTACTCGAGATTTAGTATTGGTTACACCTTC. It yields the protein CASSYSRFSIGYTF.

V gene TRBV6-6 combines with J gene TRBJ1-1; D is unclear. The CDR3 loop spans 12 amino acids. From germline, CDR1 is MNHNY and CDR2 SVGAGI (reference sequence). The germline V and J ends were trimmed by 6 bases and 5 bases, with 10 bases remaining between them. The CDR3 nucleotides are TGTGCCAGCAGGCCCCCCGGAACTGAAGCTTTCTTT. Its protein product is CASRPPGTEAFF.

The chain couples TRBV30 to TRBJ1-4; a weak D match, TRBD1 (6 bases). This CDR3 contains 13 residues. CDR1 is GTSNPN, CDR2 SVGIG, per germline (reference sequence). The V end was cut by 1 base, the J end by 7 bases, with 10 bases between. CDR3 in amino acids: CAWSGGGSEKLFF. The CDR3 nucleotides are TGTGCCTGGAGTGGAGGGGGGAGTGAAAAACTGTTTTTT.

The chain is built from TRBV13 and TRBJ2-5; D uncertain. The CDR3 runs 13 residues. In germline, CDR1 is PRHDT, CDR2 FYEKMQ (reference sequence). V lost 3 bases and J lost 5, with 10 bases in between. In DNA, the CDR3 is TGTGCCAGCAGCTTTGTTAGTAGGGAGACCCAGTACTTC. Translating gives CASSFVSRETQYF.

The chain combines TRBV9 with TRBJ1-1; no clear D. The V end was cut by 0 bases, the J end by 3 bases, with 6 bases between. The germline gives CDR1 SGDLS, CDR2 YYNGEE. The CDR3 has 13 residues. The CDR3 bases are TGTGCCAGCAGCGTAGGATGGGACACTGAAGCTTTCTTT. Translating gives CASSVGWDTEAFF.

The chain employs TRBV6-2 or TRBV6-3 and TRBJ2-1; 10 bases are shared with TRBD1. Germline CDR1 reads MNHEY; CDR2 reads SVGEGT. The CDR3 consists of 16 residues. V shed 6 bases, J shed 6 bases, and the junction held 11 bases outside the gene matches. The DNA for the CDR3 is TGTGCCAGCAGCGCCGACAGGGGGCATTTGGGCAATGAGCAGTTCTTC. Translating gives CASSADRGHLGNEQFF.

This rearrangement joins TRBV27 to TRBJ2-3; TRBD2 aligns across 7 bases. CDR1 is MNHEY and CDR2 is SMNVEV in the germline V gene (reference sequence). J lost 2 bases, V lost 3 bases, and 8 bases had no gene match. CDR3 length equals 16 residues. CDR3 amino acids: CASSFYGGMNTDTQYF. The CDR3 coding sequence is TGTGCCAGCAGTTTTTACGGGGGGATGAACACAGATACGCAGTATTTT.

The chain couples TRBV7-2 to TRBJ2-7, with 15 bases identical to TRBD2. The CDR3 runs 15 residues. With 5 bases clipped from V and 6 bases from J, the junction kept 5 bases outside the gene matches. Germline V gene data show CDR1 as SGHTA and CDR2 as FQGNSA. CDR3 nucleotides: TGTGCCAGCAGCACCGGACTAGCGGGGGGGGGCGAGCAGTACGTC. It yields the protein CASSTGLAGGGEQYV.

The chain combines TRBV6-5 with TRBJ1-5; D ambiguous. V was clipped by 4 bases and J by 7 bases, with 14 bases between them. CDR3 length: 14 amino acids. From germline, CDR1 is MNHEY and CDR2 SVGAGI. This chain's CDR3 is CASSSPRRGQPQHF. In nucleotides, the CDR3 is TGTGCCAGCAGTTCCCCCAGGAGAGGACAGCCCCAGCATTTT.